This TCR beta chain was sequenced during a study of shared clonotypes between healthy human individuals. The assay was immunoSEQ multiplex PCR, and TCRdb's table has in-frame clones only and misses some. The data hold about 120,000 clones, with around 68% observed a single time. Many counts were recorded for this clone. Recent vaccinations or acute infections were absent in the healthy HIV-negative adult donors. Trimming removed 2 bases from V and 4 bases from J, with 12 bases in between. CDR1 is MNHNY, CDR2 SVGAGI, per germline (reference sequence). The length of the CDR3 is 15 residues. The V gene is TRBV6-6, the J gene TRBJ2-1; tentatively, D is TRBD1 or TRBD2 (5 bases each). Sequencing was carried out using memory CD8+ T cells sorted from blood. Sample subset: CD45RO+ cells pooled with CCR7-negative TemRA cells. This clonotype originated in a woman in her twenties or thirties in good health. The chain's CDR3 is CASSYALGDYNEQFF. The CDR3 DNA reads TGTGCCAGCAGTTACGCCCTGGGGGATTACAATGAGCAGTTCTTC.